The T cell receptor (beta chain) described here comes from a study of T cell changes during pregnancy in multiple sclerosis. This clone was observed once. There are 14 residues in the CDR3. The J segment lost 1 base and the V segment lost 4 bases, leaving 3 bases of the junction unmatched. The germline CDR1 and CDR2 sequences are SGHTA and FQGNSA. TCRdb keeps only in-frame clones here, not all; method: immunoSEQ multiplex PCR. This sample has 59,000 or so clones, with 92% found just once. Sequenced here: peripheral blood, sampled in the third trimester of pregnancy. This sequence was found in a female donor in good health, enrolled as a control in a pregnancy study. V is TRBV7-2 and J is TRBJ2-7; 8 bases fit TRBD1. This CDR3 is CASSSTGVSYEQYF. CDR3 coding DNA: TGTGCCAGCAGCTCGACAGGGGTTTCCTACGAGCAGTACTTC.